This TCR beta chain was sequenced during a study of OX40 agonist ivuxolimab in advanced cancers. Study background: The dose of intravenous ivuxolimab that patients received every 2 weeks ranged from 0.01 to 10 mg/kg. The study enrolled dose-escalation patients with hepatocellular carcinoma, melanoma, renal cell or head and neck cancer. At just under 85% male, the cohort had a mean age of around 56 years, ranging from roughly 20 to 79. General study results and limits: Mean expanded clone counts were higher in CD8+ than CD4+ T cells.

Remarks on this clone: Its specificity is unknown.

Sequencing was performed with immunoSEQ multiplex PCR; in TCRdb, only in-frame clones are kept and a portion is missing. This sample has over 150,000 clones; roughly 94% occur once, and the top ten carry around 0.31%. The CDR3 covers 14 residues. Germline lookup yields CDR1 SGHTA and CDR2 FQGNSA. V shed 1 base and J shed 11 bases, with 15 bases lying between them. This sequence originates from an adult with an advanced solid tumor such as melanoma, head and neck, liver or kidney cancer. The V and J genes are TRBV7-2 and TRBJ1-5; D unresolved. The sequences come from CD4+ or CD8+ T cells sorted from blood, collected in a trial of the OX40 agonist ivuxolimab. The CDR3 DNA follows: TGTGCCAGCAGCTTAGGCCCCCCTCGAGTGGCCCAGCATTTT. This encodes CASSLGPPRVAQHF.